This T cell receptor (beta chain) was sequenced for a study of response to subunit inactivated influenza vaccine. This CDR3 is 12 amino acids long. V gave up 3 bases and J gave up 2 bases, with 7 bases separating them. Per the germline V gene, CDR1 is SQVTM and CDR2 is ANQGSEA. This clonotype came up a few times. TCRdb independently ran MiXCR on the RT-PCR reads; one entry per CDR3 protein. Seen here are about 570,000 distinct CDR3 sequences, about 11% observed once, and the top ten hold approximately 10%. The same sample was also used in a study of T cells expressing NK-cell markers. As reported in that work: Making the TCR beta cDNA relied on 5'RACE template switching with UMIs. Seven sequenced donors out of eight were HCMV-seropositive, one seronegative. In a few donors, dominant clonotypes made up about 28.3-65% of CD3+CD56-NKG2C+ cells.

This TCR came from a man in his fifties or sixties who received an inactivated influenza vaccine. V and J are TRBV29-1 and TRBJ1-2, with D possibly being TRBD1 (5 bases). Here the sequenced sample was PBMCs from blood, taken on the day of vaccination. The CDR3 sequence is CSVDHRNYGYTF. The CDR3 DNA follows: TGCAGCGTTGATCACAGGAACTATGGCTACACCTTC.